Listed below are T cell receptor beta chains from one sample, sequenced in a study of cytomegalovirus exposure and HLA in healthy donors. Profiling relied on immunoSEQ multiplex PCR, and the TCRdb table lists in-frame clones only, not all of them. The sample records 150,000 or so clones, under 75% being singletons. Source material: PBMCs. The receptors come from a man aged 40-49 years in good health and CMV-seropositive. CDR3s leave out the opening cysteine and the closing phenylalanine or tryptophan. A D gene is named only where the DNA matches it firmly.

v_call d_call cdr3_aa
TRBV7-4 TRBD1 ASSLESTGEKGYT
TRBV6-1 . ASTLGSGPYEQY
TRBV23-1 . ASSQSTGMTQPQH
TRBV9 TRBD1 ASSVGRGRMAGNTIY
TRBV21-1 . ASSKVGENQPQH
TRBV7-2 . ASSLSGFNTEAF
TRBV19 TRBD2 ASSISGGSPWETQY
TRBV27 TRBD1 ASSLGLSRTGVGEETQY
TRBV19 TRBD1 ASSKQGQGRADTQY
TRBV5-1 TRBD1 VSSSTGTGPNEQY
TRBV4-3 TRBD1 ASSRDRGVNYGYT
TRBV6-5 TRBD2 ASGRGSGGNEQY
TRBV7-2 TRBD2 ASRPSGGVRDTQY
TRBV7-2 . ASSFKSDSYYQPQH
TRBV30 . AWSVRRASYEQY
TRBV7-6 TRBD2 ASSPGTSGGRLDTQY
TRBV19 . ASSVHLYNEQF